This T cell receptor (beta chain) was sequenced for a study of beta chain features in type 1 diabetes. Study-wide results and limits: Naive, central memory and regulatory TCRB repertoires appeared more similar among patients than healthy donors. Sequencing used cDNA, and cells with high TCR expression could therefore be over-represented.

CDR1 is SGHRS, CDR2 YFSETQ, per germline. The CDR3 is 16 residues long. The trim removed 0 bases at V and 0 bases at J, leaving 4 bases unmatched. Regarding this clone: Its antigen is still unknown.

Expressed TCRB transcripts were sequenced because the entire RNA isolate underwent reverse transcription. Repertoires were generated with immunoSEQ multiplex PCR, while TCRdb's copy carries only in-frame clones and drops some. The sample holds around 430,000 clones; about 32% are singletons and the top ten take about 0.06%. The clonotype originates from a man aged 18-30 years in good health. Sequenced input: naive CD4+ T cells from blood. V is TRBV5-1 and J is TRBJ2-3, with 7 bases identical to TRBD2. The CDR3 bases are TGCGCCAGCAGCTTGGATCCAGCGGGGAGCACAGATACGCAGTATTTT. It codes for CASSLDPAGSTDTQYF. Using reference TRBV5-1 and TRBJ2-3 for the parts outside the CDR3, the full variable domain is KAGVTQTPRYLIKTRGQQVTLSCSPISGHRSVSWYQQTPGQGLQFLFEYFSETQRNKGNFPGRFSGRQFSNSRSEMNVSTLELGDSALYLCASSLDPAGSTDTQYFGPGTRLTVL.